These 13 T cell receptor beta chains came from one sample sequenced in a study of naive and memory T cell subsets. Their antigen targets remain unknown. Study outcomes and limitations: Naive repertoires, especially CD8, held a few larger clonotypes, possibly memory cells re-expressing CD45RA.

An equimolar mix of two oligonucleotides served as the beta constant-region primer for TRBC1 and TRBC2. The ligated cDNA underwent four PCR rounds using SP2 and nested alpha and beta constant-region primers. TCRdb processed the UMI-ligation and nested PCR reads anew with MiXCR; each CDR3 protein has one entry. The profile covers about 90,000 distinct CDR3 sequences, with approximately 10% appearing a single time and more than 0.11% taken by the ten largest. Specimen: naive CD4+ T cells from blood. These receptors were taken from a human donor in good health.

In its sample, this clonotype was seen a few times. An end of the junction does not agree with germline; a read error may underlie this. This chain links TRBV7-7 with TRBJ2-1; weak D call: TRBD2 (6 bases). This CDR3 contains 15 residues. Germline CDR1 SSHAT, CDR2 FNYEAQ (reference sequence). This CDR3 is CASSFSGVGTGEQFF. CDR3 bases: TGTGCTAGCAGCTTCTCGGGAGTGGGTACGGGTGAGCAGTTCTTC.

This clonotype was seen repeatedly, ten times or more. The CDR3 DNA reads as TGCGCCAGCAGCTTGGCGGTCGTATCCTACGAGCAGTACTTC. This gives the protein CASSLAVVSYEQYF. The chain combines TRBV5-1 with TRBJ2-7, with D uncertain. With 0 bases removed from V and 1 base from J, the gap between germline ends came to 8 bases. This CDR3 is built from 14 residues. From germline, CDR1 is SGHRS and CDR2 YFSETQ.

In its sample, this clonotype was seen many times. This chain joins TRBV7-2 and TRBJ2-3; no clear D gene. V was cut by 0 bases and J by 4 bases, with 8 bases left in between. The CDR3 runs 14 residues. Germline lookup yields CDR1 SGHTA and CDR2 FQGNSA. The CDR3 bases are TGTGCCAGCAGCTTAGCGTTCCCCTCAGATACGCAGTATTTT. This translates into CASSLAFPSDTQYF. The complete variable domain, with remaining parts taken from reference TRBV7-2 and TRBJ2-3, reads GAGVSQSPSNKVTEKGKDVELRCDPISGHTALYWYRQSLGQGLEFLIYFQGNSAPDKSGLPSDRFSAERTGGSVSTLTIQRTQQEDSAVYLCASSLAFPSDTQYFGPGTRLTVL.

The chain has TRBV7-2 and TRBJ1-3; D is unresolved. CDR1 is SGHTA and CDR2 is FQGNSA in the germline V gene. CDR3 length equals 16 residues. V was pared by 2 bases and J by 0 bases, with 11 bases between. The CDR3 DNA sequence: TGTGCCAGCAGCTTAACCCCAGCCAGCTCTGGAAACACCATATATTTT. It is translated as CASSLTPASSGNTIYF. The entire variable domain, with the rest obtained from reference TRBV7-2 and TRBJ1-3, is as follows: GAGVSQSPSNKVTEKGKDVELRCDPISGHTALYWYRQSLGQGLEFLIYFQGNSAPDKSGLPSDRFSAERTGGSVSTLTIQRTQQEDSAVYLCASSLTPASSGNTIYFGEGSWLTVV.

This clonotype came up many times. CDR3 in DNA: TGTGCCATCAGTCGAGGGCCACCCACAGATACGCAGTATTTT. Its protein product is CAISRGPPTDTQYF. The chain links TRBV10-3 to TRBJ2-3; perhaps TRBD2 as D (5 bases). Germline loops: CDR1 ENHRY, CDR2 SYGVKD. V lost 5 bases to trimming and J lost 2 bases, with 11 bases between them. The CDR3 is 14 residues long.

This clonotype was seen repeatedly, ten times or more. The CDR3 reads CASSTTGGGTDTQYF. The CDR3 region has the DNA TGTGCCAGCAGTACAACAGGGGGCGGAACAGATACGCAGTATTTT. The V gene is TRBV28, the J gene TRBJ2-3; 9 nucleotides agree with TRBD1. CDR3 length equals 15 residues. J gave up 3 bases and V 5 bases, and 6 bases lay outside the gene matches. Looked up from germline, CDR1 is MDHEN and CDR2 is SYDVKM.

In its sample, this clonotype was seen a few times. The chain couples TRBV5-6 to TRBJ1-6, with 7 bases matching TRBD1. V dropped 2 bases and J dropped 7; count of bases not matched to a gene: 9. The CDR3 has 16 residues. Germline V gene lookup returns CDR1 SGHDT and CDR2 YYEEEE. CDR3 residues: CASSFGTDRPNSPLHF. CDR3 coding DNA: TGTGCCAGCAGCTTTGGGACAGATAGGCCCAATTCACCCCTCCACTTT.

This clonotype was observed many times. This rearrangement joins TRBV20-1 to TRBJ1-1; possible D gene TRBD1, 5 bases. Germline loops: CDR1 DFQATT, CDR2 SNEGSKA (reference sequence). The V and J ends lost 1 base and 3 bases respectively, with 15 bases between them. This CDR3 has 15 amino acids. CDR3 in DNA: TGCAGTGCTAGAGGTGTAGGCAGGGCGGACACTGAAGCTTTCTTT. Encoded protein: CSARGVGRADTEAFF.

In its sample, this clonotype was seen many times. The chain links TRBV20-1 to TRBJ2-7; D unresolved. This CDR3 has 12 residues. In germline, CDR1 is DFQATT, CDR2 SNEGSKA (reference sequence). The CDR3 coding sequence is TGCAGCGAAACGACACTAACCTACGAGCAGTACTTC. Protein: CSETTLTYEQYF.

This clonotype was seen a few times. The chain recombines TRBV6-5 with TRBJ2-2; no clear D gene. The CDR3 is made up of 15 amino acids. Trimming took off 6 bases at V and 2 bases at J, with 13 bases between the two ends. Germline loops: CDR1 MNHEY, CDR2 SVGAGI. CDR3 DNA sequence: TGTGCCAGCAGCCGCGGCTGGATCAACACCGGGGAGCTGTTTTTT. Encoded protein: CASSRGWINTGELFF.

This clonotype was counted a few times. The chain links TRBV5-1 to TRBJ1-4; no definite D call. Deletions cut 0 bases from V and 2 bases from J, with 5 bases between. From germline, CDR1 is SGHRS and CDR2 YFSETQ. This CDR3 contains 14 residues. The CDR3 nucleotides are TGCGCCAGCAGCTTGGCTCATACTAATGAAAAACTGTTTTTT. This encodes CASSLAHTNEKLFF.

The table lists this clonotype with many counts. The CDR3 nucleotides read TGTGCCAGCAGCTTCCTCCTCACTCCGGGACTAGCGGGGTCAGCCTACGAGCAGTACTTC. Protein product: CASSFLLTPGLAGSAYEQYF. This chain uses TRBV7-8 with TRBJ2-7, with 13 bases aligning to TRBD2. V trimming: 3 bases; J trimming: 2 bases; junction bases outside the gene matches: 16. Per germline, CDR1 SGHVS and CDR2 FQNEAQ. The CDR3 totals 20 residues.

This clonotype was detected a few times. The chain uses TRBV7-3 and TRBJ2-2; D is uncertain. The CDR3 has 14 amino acids. The germline gives CDR1 SGHTA, CDR2 FQGTGA. V was cut by 3 bases and J by 1 base, with 6 bases left in between. The CDR3 nucleotides are TGTGCCAGCAGCTTTACAGAGAACACCGGGGAGCTGTTTTTT. Translated, it gives CASSFTENTGELFF.